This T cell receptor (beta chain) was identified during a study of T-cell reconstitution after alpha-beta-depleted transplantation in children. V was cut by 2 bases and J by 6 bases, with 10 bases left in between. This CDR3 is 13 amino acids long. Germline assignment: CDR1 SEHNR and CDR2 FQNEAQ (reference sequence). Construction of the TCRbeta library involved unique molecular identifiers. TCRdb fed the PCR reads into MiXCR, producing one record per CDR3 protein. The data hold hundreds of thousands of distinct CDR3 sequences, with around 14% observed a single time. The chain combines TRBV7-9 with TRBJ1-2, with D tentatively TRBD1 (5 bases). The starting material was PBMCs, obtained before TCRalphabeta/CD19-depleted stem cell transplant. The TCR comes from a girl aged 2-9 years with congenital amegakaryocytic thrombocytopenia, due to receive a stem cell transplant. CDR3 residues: CASSLLQGDGYTF. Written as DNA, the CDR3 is TGTGCCAGCAGCTTATTGCAGGGCGATGGCTACACCTTC. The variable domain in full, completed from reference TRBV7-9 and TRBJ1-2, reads DTGVSQNPRHKITKRGQNVTFRCDPISEHNRLYWYRQTLGQGPEFLTYFQNEAQLEKSRLLSDRFSAERPKGSFSTLEIQRTEQGDSAMYLCASSLLQGDGYTFGSGTRLTVV.